This TCR beta chain derives from a study of CD8+ T cells in alopecia areata. Study observations and caveats: Although TCR sharing was seen in mice, sharing across patients was less clear, possibly for HLA-related reasons. Researchers report lesional scalp, most notably alopecia totalis/universalis, outstripped normal scalp in clonality.

Germline V gene lookup returns CDR1 SGHNT and CDR2 YYREEE (reference sequence). CDR3 length: 15 amino acids. V dropped 4 bases and J dropped 0 bases, with 11 bases sitting between them. Peripheral blood samples and lesional scalp punch biopsies were obtained from alopecia areata patients. A note on this clone: Its antigen is not known.

Following RNA extraction, reverse transcription yielded cDNA that acted as the sequencing template. TCRdb's copy holds only in-frame clones and misses some; the assay was immunoSEQ multiplex PCR. The table shows roughly 32,000 clones, with 62% occurring only once. Sequenced input: NKG2D-high CD8+ T cells sorted from blood. The receptor was derived from a human donor with alopecia areata. This chain connects TRBV5-4 to TRBJ2-1; D not certain. As DNA, the CDR3 is TGTGCCAGCAGCGCCCGCTCGAGCTCCTACAATGAGCAGTTCTTC. This sequence encodes CASSARSSSYNEQFF.